This is a list of T cell receptor beta chains from one sample in a study of cytomegalovirus exposure and HLA in healthy donors. Profiled with immunoSEQ multiplex PCR; TCRdb holds only in-frame clones, not every one. The sample holds some 170,000 clones; roughly four fifths are singletons and the top ten take roughly 13%. What was sequenced was PBMCs. Receptors were obtained from a woman in her forties or fifties in good health and CMV-seronegative. Both conserved end residues are part of each CDR3. D genes are given only for firm matches. Part of the rows lack a size; the others show once, few, many or a class for expanded clones.

TRBJ2-7 | . | . | TRBV7-9 | CSSSLGAGKSYEQYF | TGTTCCAGCAGCTTAGGGGCAGGGAAGTCCTACGAGCAGTACTTC
TRBJ2-7 | few | TRBD2 | TRBV5-8 | CASSLGNRVGGTSRYEQYF | TGTGCCAGCAGCCTTGGGAACAGGGTTGGAGGGACTAGCCGTTACGAGCAGTACTTC
TRBJ2-1 | . | . | TRBV4-3 | CASSLQQGSAGEQFF | TGCGCCAGCAGCCTCCAACAGGGATCAGCTGGTGAGCAGTTCTTC
TRBJ2-1 | once | . | TRBV9 | CASSAPNNEQFF | TGTGCCAGCAGCGCCCCAAACAATGAGCAGTTCTTC
TRBJ2-5 | . | TRBD2 | TRBV2 | CASIGGRGKYQETQYF | TGTGCCAGCATCGGAGGGCGGGGGAAATACCAAGAGACCCAGTACTTC
TRBJ2-7 | . | TRBD1 | TRBV7-9 | CASSSGQIYEQYF | TGTGCCAGCAGCTCGGGACAGATCTACGAGCAGTACTTC
TRBJ1-2 | few | TRBD1 | TRBV6-6 | CASSYDRVYGYTF | TGTGCCAGCAGTTACGACAGGGTATATGGCTACACCTTC
TRBJ2-7 | . | TRBD2 | TRBV6-5 | CASGGGGYGYEQYF | TGTGCCAGCGGGGGGGGAGGATATGGCTACGAGCAGTACTTC
TRBJ1-5 | once | . | TRBV30 | CAWSSLLERGSQPQHF | TGTGCCTGGAGTTCCTTACTCGAGAGGGGGAGTCAGCCCCAGCATTTT
TRBJ1-1 | . | . | TRBV28 | CASTPLVANTEAFF | TGTGCCAGCACTCCCCTAGTGGCGAACACTGAAGCTTTCTTT
TRBJ2-7 | . | TRBD2 | TRBV19 | CASSTQAGTSGSPAYEQYF | TGTGCCAGTAGTACCCAGGCAGGGACTAGCGGGAGTCCAGCCTACGAGCAGTACTTC
TRBJ1-3 | . | TRBD1 | TRBV28 | CASSFPGGPSGNTIYF | TGTGCCAGCAGTTTCCCAGGGGGGCCTTCTGGAAACACCATATATTTT
TRBJ1-2 | . | TRBD1 | TRBV7-9 | CASSRQGSGGYTF | TGTGCCAGCAGTCGACAGGGGAGCGGTGGCTACACCTTC
TRBJ2-3 | . | TRBD2 | TRBV5-4 | CASSWGLAVSLITDTQYF | TGTGCCAGCAGCTGGGGACTAGCGGTGTCTCTCATAACAGATACGCAGTATTTT
TRBJ1-2 | . | TRBD1 | TRBV27 | CASSADRDGYGYTF | TGTGCCAGCAGTGCCGACAGGGATGGGTATGGCTACACCTTC
TRBJ1-2 | . | TRBD1 | TRBV28 | CARYRGHVNYGYTF | TGTGCCCGATATAGGGGGCATGTTAACTATGGCTACACCTTC
TRBJ2-2 | . | . | TRBV2 | CASRRQEPNTGELFF | TGTGCCAGCAGGCGACAGGAACCGAACACCGGGGAGCTGTTTTTT
TRBJ1-1 | . | . | TRBV6-8 | CASSYSSDNTEAFF | TGTGCCAGCAGTTACTCGTCAGATAACACTGAAGCTTTCTTT
TRBJ1-2 | . | . | TRBV23-1 | CASSRRGADNGYTF | TGCGCCAGCAGTCGGCGGGGTGCGGATAATGGCTACACCTTC
TRBJ2-2 | . | TRBD2 | TRBV7-2 | CASSPFGLAGDYTGELFF | TGTGCCAGCAGCCCTTTTGGACTAGCGGGGGACTACACCGGGGAGCTGTTTTTT
TRBJ2-3 | few | TRBD2 | TRBV9 | CASSTSGRFTDTQYF | TGTGCCAGCAGCACCAGCGGGAGGTTCACAGATACGCAGTATTTT
TRBJ2-7 | . | TRBD1 | TRBV5-1 | CASKRQTGNAYEQYF | TGCGCCAGTAAGAGACAGACAGGGAATGCCTACGAGCAGTACTTC
TRBJ2-5 | . | . | TRBV6-5 | CASKGGGLQETQYF | TGTGCCAGCAAGGGCGGGGGCCTCCAAGAGACCCAGTACTTC
TRBJ2-1 | . | . | TRBV11-2 | CASSLPSLGEQFF | TGTGCCAGCAGCTTACCGTCTCTCGGGGAGCAGTTCTTC
TRBJ2-5 | few | . | TRBV11-2 | CASSLAGETQYF | TGTGCCAGCAGCTTAGCAGGAGAGACCCAGTACTTC
TRBJ2-7 | . | . | TRBV19 | CATRRGGTDEQYF | TGTGCCACCCGGAGGGGGGGTACTGACGAGCAGTACTTC
TRBJ2-7 | . | TRBD1 | TRBV2 | CASRETWTGSEQYF | TGTGCCAGCAGGGAAACCTGGACAGGCTCCGAGCAGTACTTC
TRBJ1-6 | . | . | TRBV6-6 | CASSYSRSGLSPLHF | TGTGCCAGCAGTTACTCGAGATCCGGGTTATCACCCCTCCACTTT
TRBJ2-2 | . | TRBD1 | TRBV11-3 | CASSLEGRGQTNTGELFF | TGTGCCAGCAGCTTAGAGGGCAGGGGACAGACGAACACCGGGGAGCTGTTTTTT
TRBJ2-1 | . | TRBD2 | TRBV4-3 | CASSQDAVAGALYNEQFF | TGCGCCAGCAGCCAAGATGCGGTAGCGGGGGCTCTGTACAATGAGCAGTTCTTC
TRBJ1-3 | few | . | TRBV7-9 | CASSLQSGTAGNTIYF | TGTGCCAGCAGCTTACAAAGCGGGACCGCGGGAAACACCATATATTTT
TRBJ1-4 | . | . | TRBV25-1 | CASSVGGLNEKLFF | TGTGCCAGCAGTGTCGGGGGATTGAATGAAAAACTGTTTTTT
TRBJ2-1 | few | . | TRBV4-3 | CASSHRQLDGNEQFF | TGCGCCAGCAGCCACCGACAACTAGACGGCAATGAGCAGTTCTTC
TRBJ2-2 | . | TRBD2 | TRBV6-5 | CASRAAGGGTGELFF | TGTGCCAGCAGGGCCGCGGGGGGGGGCACCGGGGAGCTGTTTTTT
TRBJ2-1 | once | TRBD2 | TRBV11-2 | CASSYGGLAGEGNEQFF | TGTGCCAGCAGCTATGGCGGGCTAGCGGGTGAAGGAAATGAGCAGTTCTTC
TRBJ2-5 | . | TRBD2 | TRBV6-4 | CASSDSDSGRWRQETQYF | TGTGCCAGCAGTGACTCAGATAGCGGGAGGTGGCGGCAAGAGACCCAGTACTTC
TRBJ1-4 | . | TRBD1 | TRBV9 | CASSVADRGGNEKLFF | TGTGCCAGCAGCGTAGCTGACAGGGGCGGGAATGAAAAACTGTTTTTT
TRBJ2-1 | . | . | TRBV19 | CASNVDRRDEQFF | TGTGCCAGTAACGTCGACCGGAGGGATGAGCAGTTCTTC
TRBJ1-2 | . | . | TRBV2 | CASSLSNYGYTF | TGTGCCAGCAGTTTGAGCAACTATGGCTACACCTTC
TRBJ1-2 | once | . | TRBV15 | CATSRDAEGYITGYTF | TGTGCCACCAGCAGAGATGCGGAGGGATATATCACAGGCTACACCTTC
TRBJ2-3 | . | . | TRBV14 | CASTERTTDTQYF | TGTGCCAGCACCGAAAGGACAACAGATACGCAGTATTTT
TRBJ1-5 | . | . | TRBV6-5 | CASSYGQPDSNQPQHF | TGTGCCAGCAGTTATGGACAGCCTGATAGCAATCAGCCCCAGCATTTT
TRBJ1-2 | . | TRBD1 | TRBV28 | CASSLGGGAGYTF | TGTGCCAGCAGTTTAGGAGGGGGCGCTGGCTACACCTTC
TRBJ1-5 | . | TRBD1 | TRBV7-2 | CASSRDRDQPQHF | TGTGCCAGCAGCAGGGACAGGGATCAGCCCCAGCATTTT
TRBJ1-3 | . | TRBD1 | TRBV6-5 | CASSRDRSSGNTIYF | TGTGCCAGCAGTCGGGACAGATCCTCTGGAAACACCATATATTTT
TRBJ1-6 | . | TRBD1 | TRBV7-2 | CASSLVPRGSPLHF | TGTGCCAGCAGCTTAGTTCCCAGGGGGTCACCCCTCCACTTT
TRBJ2-1 | . | . | TRBV19 | CASTQGQRGLDEQFF | TGTGCCAGTACCCAGGGGCAGCGGGGATTAGATGAGCAGTTCTTC
TRBJ2-7 | once | TRBD2 | TRBV28 | CASISGRALIYEQYF | TGTGCCAGCATAAGCGGGAGGGCTCTTATTTACGAGCAGTACTTC
TRBJ2-3 | few | TRBD1 | TRBV5-4 | CASSLLQGSTDTQYF | TGTGCCAGCAGCTTGTTACAGGGGAGCACAGATACGCAGTATTTT
TRBJ2-2 | . | . | TRBV4-3 | CASSQEAGSHTGELFF | TGCGCCAGCAGCCAAGAGGCAGGCAGTCACACCGGGGAGCTGTTTTTT
TRBJ1-1 | . | TRBD1 | TRBV5-8 | CASSLGAGTGTEAFF | TGTGCCAGCAGCTTGGGCGCCGGGACAGGGACTGAAGCTTTCTTT
TRBJ1-4 | . | TRBD1 | TRBV6-6 | CASSDRGTTNEKLFF | TGTGCCAGCAGTGACAGGGGAACAACTAATGAAAAACTGTTTTTT
TRBJ1-2 | . | TRBD1 | TRBV15 | CATSANTGDLSYGYTF | TGTGCCACCAGCGCCAACACAGGGGACTTGAGCTATGGCTACACCTTC
TRBJ2-7 | . | TRBD2 | TRBV6-6 | CASNPGGGRGEQYF | TGTGCCAGCAACCCCGGCGGGGGACGGGGCGAGCAGTACTTC
TRBJ1-1 | few | . | TRBV2 | CASNLQGRTEAFF | TGTGCCAGCAATTTGCAGGGAAGGACTGAAGCTTTCTTT
TRBJ1-2 | . | . | TRBV29-1 | CSVEWQTTNYGYTF | TGCAGCGTTGAATGGCAGACTACTAACTATGGCTACACCTTC
TRBJ2-3 | . | . | TRBV9 | CASSVRADPGDTQYF | TGTGCCAGCAGCGTAAGGGCCGATCCAGGGGATACGCAGTATTTT
TRBJ2-6 | . | TRBD1 | TRBV7-3 | CASSTRKGQSSGANVLTF | TGTGCCAGCAGCACCAGAAAGGGACAGAGCTCTGGGGCCAACGTCCTGACTTTC
TRBJ2-7 | few | . | TRBV15 | CATSRDRVPQTTYEQYF | TGTGCCACCAGCAGAGATCGGGTACCCCAGACCACCTACGAGCAGTACTTC